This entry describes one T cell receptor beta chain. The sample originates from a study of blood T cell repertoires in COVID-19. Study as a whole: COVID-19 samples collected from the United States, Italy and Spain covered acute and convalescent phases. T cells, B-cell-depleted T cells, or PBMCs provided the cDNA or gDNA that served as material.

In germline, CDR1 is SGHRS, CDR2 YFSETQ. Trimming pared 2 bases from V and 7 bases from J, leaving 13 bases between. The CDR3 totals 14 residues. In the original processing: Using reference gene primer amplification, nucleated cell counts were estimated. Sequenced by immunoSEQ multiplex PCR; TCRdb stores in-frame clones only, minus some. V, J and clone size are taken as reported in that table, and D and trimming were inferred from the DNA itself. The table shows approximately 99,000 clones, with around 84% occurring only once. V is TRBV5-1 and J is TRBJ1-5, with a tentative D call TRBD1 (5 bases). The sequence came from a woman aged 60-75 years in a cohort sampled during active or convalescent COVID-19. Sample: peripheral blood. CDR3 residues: CASSLEPKGQPQHF. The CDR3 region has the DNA TGCGCCAGCAGCTTAGAGCCTAAGGGGCAGCCCCAGCATTTT.